What follows are 13 T cell receptor beta chains derived from one specimen sequenced in a study of T cell responses to AZD1222 COVID-19 vaccine. Clones were read by immunoSEQ multiplex PCR, and TCRdb kept only the in-frame ones, dropping some. The sample records about 50,000 clones, approximately 89% being singletons. The sequencing used peripheral blood, collected on day 0 of AZD1222 vaccination. All receptors derive from an adult in good health.

V is TRBV5-6 and J is TRBJ1-2; no clear D gene. Trimming shortened V by 0 bases and J by 8 bases, and 17 bases separated the two germline ends. Germline assignment: CDR1 SGHDT and CDR2 YYEEEE. CDR3 size: 15 residues. This CDR3 reads CASSLVATDRKGYTF. DNA for the CDR3: TGTGCCAGCAGCTTGGTAGCAACAGATCGAAAGGGCTACACCTTC.

The CDR3 sequence: CASGLGTYTTGELFF. The CDR3 region has the DNA TGTGCTAGTGGTCTCGGGACTTATACCACCGGGGAGCTGTTTTTT. The rearrangement joins TRBV12-5 to TRBJ2-2; a possible D gene is TRBD2 (6 bases). Germline V gene sequence: CDR1 LGHNT, CDR2 FRNRAP. V was trimmed by 5 bases and J by 4 bases, leaving 14 bases between them. The CDR3 is 15 residues long.

The V call is TRBV11-3, the J call TRBJ2-5; D possibly uses TRBD1 or TRBD2 (5 bases each). The CDR3 is made up of 14 amino acids. Trimming removed 2 bases from V and 2 bases from J, with 9 bases in between. Germline-derived CDR1 and CDR2 are SGHNT and YENEEA. The CDR3 is CASSLRDGQETQYF. The DNA for the CDR3 is TGTGCCAGCAGCTTAAGGGACGGTCAAGAGACCCAGTACTTC.

The V call is TRBV2, the J call TRBJ1-5; no clear D gene. The CDR3 length is 16 residues. The germline V gene has CDR1 SNHLY and CDR2 FYNNEI. V was shortened by 2 bases and J by 0 bases, with 11 bases between the two germline ends. The DNA of the CDR3 is TGTGCCAGCAGTGAATTTGGCAGATATAGCAATCAGCCCCAGCATTTT. Translated, it gives CASSEFGRYSNQPQHF.

The chain is built from TRBV2 and TRBJ2-1; possible D gene TRBD2, 6 bases. This CDR3 is built from 12 residues. V lost 6 bases and J lost 6, with 9 bases in between. Looked up from germline, CDR1 is SNHLY and CDR2 is FYNNEI. The CDR3 sequence: CASRGTLNEQFF. As DNA, the CDR3 is TGTGCCAGCAGGGGGACTCTCAATGAGCAGTTCTTC.

The chain uses TRBV3-1 (or the pseudogene TRBV3-2) and TRBJ1-5; D unresolved. With 4 bases removed from V and 1 base from J, the gap between germline ends came to 11 bases. The CDR3 is 15 amino acids. CDR1 LGHDT and CDR2 YNNKEL come from the germline V gene (reference sequence). The CDR3 is CASSPTLGSNQPQHF. In DNA form, the CDR3 reads TGTGCCAGCAGCCCCACACTCGGGAGCAATCAGCCCCAGCATTTT.

J is TRBJ1-2 and V is TRBV4-1; 11 nucleotides agree with TRBD1. With 1 base clipped from V and 6 bases from J, the junction kept 7 bases outside the gene matches. This CDR3 comprises 16 residues. Germline CDR1 reads MGHRA; CDR2 reads YSYEKL. CDR3 DNA sequence: TGCGCCAGCAGCCAAGTCGGACAGGGGGCAGCGGATGGCTACACCTTC. Translated, it gives CASSQVGQGAADGYTF.

The chain uses TRBV4-2 and TRBJ1-2; 10 bases are shared with TRBD1. Germline CDR1 LGHNA, CDR2 YNFKEQ. The V segment lost 3 bases and the J segment 1 base; nucleotides outside the gene matches: 5. CDR3 size: 16 residues. The CDR3 coding sequence is TGTGCCAGCAGCCAGGCCGGGACAGGGGATAACTATGGCTACACCTTC. It translates to CASSQAGTGDNYGYTF.

This clone was observed a few times. The V gene is TRBV7-9, the J gene TRBJ2-5; 13 bases agree with TRBD2. V lost 1 base and J lost 4; bases outside the gene matches: 3. CDR1 SEHNR and CDR2 FQNEAQ come from the germline V gene (reference sequence). CDR3 size: 16 residues. In DNA form, the CDR3 reads TGTGCCAGCAGCTTAGGGACTAGCGGGAGAGCAGAGACCCAGTACTTC. Translation: CASSLGTSGRAETQYF.

This chain joins TRBV30 and TRBJ2-1; 10 bases agree with TRBD2. The J segment lost 9 bases and the V segment lost 4 bases, leaving 9 bases of the junction unmatched. This CDR3 contains 14 residues. Germline V lookup: CDR1 GTSNPN, CDR2 SVGIG (reference sequence). CDR3 bases: TGTGCCTGGAACCTAGCGGGAGTAGGCGGTGAGCAGTTCTTC. The encoded protein is CAWNLAGVGGEQFF.

J is TRBJ2-5 and V is TRBV29-1, with D perhaps TRBD1 (5 bases). Germline V gives CDR1 SQVTM, CDR2 ANQGSEA. With 7 bases removed from V and 2 bases from J, the gap between germline ends came to 11 bases. This CDR3 region has 12 residues. The CDR3 region is CSEKTAQETQYF. The CDR3 DNA reads TGCAGCGAGAAGACAGCACAAGAGACCCAGTACTTC.

This clone was seen more than once but under ten times. The chain couples TRBV27 to TRBJ1-4; TRBD1 might be the D (5 bases). Looked up from germline, CDR1 is MNHEY and CDR2 is SMNVEV (reference sequence). CDR3 length: 15 residues. V lost 7 bases and J lost 5, with 17 bases in between. CDR3 sequence (DNA): TGTGCCAGCAAGCCCTCCGCGGCAGGGAATGAAAAACTGTTTTTT. Its translation: CASKPSAAGNEKLFF.

V is TRBV6-2 or TRBV6-3 and J is TRBJ1-6; D uncertain. Per germline, CDR1 MNHEY and CDR2 SVGEGT. V lost 5 bases and J lost 9, with 17 bases in between. The CDR3 has 15 residues. The CDR3 is CASSANRLGPSPLHF. CDR3 bases: TGTGCCAGCAGTGCCAACCGCCTAGGGCCTTCACCCCTCCACTTT.